Here is one T cell receptor beta chain with its context. Its antigen is unknown. The PCR made use of 60 Vbeta and 13 Jbeta primers. Sequencing used immunoSEQ multiplex PCR; TCRdb keeps in-frame clones, though not all of them. Of tens of thousands of clones in the sample, roughly two thirds are singletons; the top ten hold around 6.6%. The CDR3 has 14 amino acids. Germline V gene sequence: CDR1 LNHNV, CDR2 YYDKDF (reference sequence). The V end lost 4 bases, the J end lost 7 bases, and 17 bases lay between the germline ends. The data originate from a study of cytomegalovirus exposure and HLA in healthy donors. Regarding the study as a whole: Immune exposure was documented only through CMV serostatus.

The chain employs TRBV15 and TRBJ2-7; possibly TRBD2 for D (5 bases). The source is a woman in her 30s in good health and CMV-seronegative. Sequencing was carried out using PBMCs. In nucleotides, the CDR3 is TGTGCCACCAGCACCCCGGGGAGAAGGGCAGAGCAGTACTTC. It codes for CATSTPGRRAEQYF. The full variable domain, its missing parts supplied by reference TRBV15 and TRBJ2-7, is DAMVIQNPRYQVTQFGKPVTLSCSQTLNHNVMYWYQQKSSQAPKLLFHYYDKDFNNEADTPDNFQSRRPNTSFCFLDIRSPGLGDTAMYLCATSTPGRRAEQYFGPGTRLTVT.